The 2 T cell receptor beta chains presented below share a single source sample, sequenced in a study of CD8 T cells in ankylosing spondylitis. These receptors have no identified antigens. Whole-study findings and limits: Among TCR beta sequences, a motif of roughly 8 highly homologous variants appeared characteristic of ankylosing spondylitis blood.

TCRdb redid the calling of the 5' RACE reads with MiXCR, one entry per CDR3 protein. The table shows about 800,000 distinct CDR3 sequences, with approximately 12% occurring only once. What was sequenced was blood, either unsorted or a sorted T cell fraction (not recorded which). All receptors come from a male donor with ankylosing spondylitis.

This clonotype was recorded a few times. This chain connects TRBV28 to TRBJ2-2; D is unclear. This CDR3 comprises 12 residues. CDR1 MDHEN and CDR2 SYDVKM come from the germline V gene. The V and J ends lost 6 bases and 7 bases respectively, with 9 bases between them. CDR3 protein: CASSPGYGELFF. For the CDR3, the DNA is TGTGCCAGCAGCCCCGGGTACGGGGAGCTGTTTTTT.

This chain connects TRBV5-1 to TRBJ2-2; no reliable D call. The V gene's germline CDR1 is SGHRS and CDR2 YFSETQ. The CDR3 loop spans 14 amino acids. Trimming pared 4 bases from V and 2 bases from J, leaving 9 bases between. The CDR3: CASSPMGNTGELFF. The CDR3 DNA follows: TGCGCCAGCAGCCCGATGGGTAACACCGGGGAGCTGTTTTTT.